This TCR beta chain was sequenced for a study of blood T cell repertoires in COVID-19. The germline V gene has CDR1 LGHNA and CDR2 YNFKEQ. J lost 5 bases, V lost 0 bases, and 11 bases had no gene match. CDR3 length equals 17 residues. Profiled with immunoSEQ multiplex PCR; TCRdb holds only in-frame clones, not every one. The sample has about 56,000 clones; about 90% are singletons. V gene TRBV4-2 combines with J gene TRBJ2-5; 8 positions agree with TRBD2. This sequence originates from a human donor in a cohort sampled during active COVID-19. Sequences were obtained from peripheral blood. This CDR3 reads CASSQEECSGVGETQYF. The DNA of the CDR3 is TGTGCCAGCAGCCAAGAAGAGTGTAGCGGGGTTGGGGAGACCCAGTACTTC.